This T cell receptor (beta chain) emerged from a study of cytotoxic CD8 clonotypes in ibrutinib-treated CLL (dated by TCRdb to 2020 to 2023). Study-wide context: The cohort included around 15 treatment-naive and about a dozen relapsed/refractory patients; roughly 17 were IGHV unmutated. Patients were still on ibrutinib when every remission and progressive disease sample was collected. The response samples were drawn at a median of approximately 11 months into treatment, with a range of roughly 6 to 36 months. An average of about 250,000 productive templates and roughly 94,000 productive rearrangements was obtained per sample. Partial responses were observed in about 25 patients and complete responses in 2; after a median follow-up of around 64 months, remission was maintained in roughly 15 patients and progression was observed in some twelve. Cryopreserved peripheral blood mononuclear cells were obtained prior to treatment, at the time of response, and at either disease progression or sustained remission. Of the approximately 86 people in the trial, approximately 26 had longitudinal samples available.

Based on the germline V gene, the CDR1 and CDR2 sequences are SGHRS and YFSETQ. Relative to germline, V is 2 bases shorter and J is 2 bases shorter, with 2 bases between their ends. From its cysteine to its phenylalanine, the CDR3 spans 13 amino acids. Just the 39-base CDR3 DNA is kept, in frame starting at base 1. General findings and caveats noted by the study authors: Clonality rose at ibrutinib response, remained stable during sustained remission, and dropped back toward baseline at progression. Public clonotypes were rare and either contracted or stayed stable during treatment, and the rise in clonality at ibrutinib response reflected the expansion of private clonotypes. Sustained-remission and progressing patients did not have matched sampling times, and lymph node repertoires were not examined. Baseline clonality exceeded that of age-matched healthy donors and correlated strongly with circulating CD8+ T-cell counts.

Each clonotype received, on average, 10x coverage in deep resolution sequencing performed on a MiSeq, where the target depth lay between 1 in 1 million and 1 in 200,000 T cells. The immunoSEQ hsTCRB Kit was used to generate the TCR beta libraries. Regarding the original processing steps: The data were analyzed with ImmunoSEQ Analyzer and ImmunoSEQ Data Assistant, and V, D and J gene assignments followed IMGT definitions. Clonality, which ranges from 0 to 1, was calculated by subtracting the normalized Shannon entropy of productive rearrangement frequencies from one. Public clonotype analysis was restricted to overrepresented clonotypes comprising at least 0.05% of each patient's repertoire. Thirteen age-matched healthy donor repertoires from immuneACCESS were used as controls for clonality. The table was pulled from immuneACCESS by TCRdb, which kept in-frame rearrangements only. Such tables lose some clones; where checked, under half of the loss comes from unresolved V genes, and the rest has no known cause. V and J calls and clone size are those listed in that table; D and trimming were worked out from the DNA. The sample table records over 110,000 clones; approximately 90% of these occur just once. The ten largest clones take up roughly a tenth of the sample.

Comment on this clone: The specificity of this receptor is unknown. The input lacks base qualities; no much larger clone sits a single base away.

The sample's time point label, decoded: about a year on ibrutinib. For TCR beta library preparation, around 1.9 micrograms of genomic DNA were extracted from the cryopreserved PBMCs. High-throughput TCR beta sequencing was performed on longitudinal blood samples from CLL patients receiving ibrutinib monotherapy. The patients took part in an open-label, single-center phase 2 trial of ibrutinib monotherapy. The clonotype was recovered from a human donor with chronic lymphocytic leukemia. The chain is assembled from TRBV5-1 and TRBJ2-6; no D gene is confidently identified. The material was PBMCs, obtained after 12 months of ibrutinib treatment. The encoded CDR3 is CASSFTGANVLTF. The sequenced DNA: TGCGCCAGCAGCTTCACTGGGGCCAACGTCCTGACTTTC.